The T cell receptor beta chain under discussion was sequenced for a study of T-cell memory formation after mild COVID-19. Looking at the study overall: Most TCR clusters belonged to a single donor.

TCRdb itself ran the 5' RACE reads through MiXCR, one entry per CDR3 protein. This sample has 250,000 to 300,000 distinct CDR3 sequences, with about 16% found just once. A remark on this clonotype: The antigen remains unidentified.

Notes on the study in general: Certain responding clones were present in pre-infection memory, suggesting participation of cross-reactive memory.

The CDR3 loop spans 15 amino acids. The V end was cut by 6 bases, the J end by 12 bases, with 24 bases between. This TCR derives from a man between 18 and 35 years old who had mild COVID-19 (a few samples of this study predate the infection). Cell type and time point are not known. The chain recombines TRBV12-3 or TRBV12-4 with TRBJ2-1, with D tentatively TRBD1 (8 bases). Sequencing was carried out using PBMCs or a T cell subset sorted from them (not recorded which). The CDR3 DNA reads as TGTGCCAGCAGCCATCCTCCAGGACAGGGAGGGTCGCAGTTCTTC. It is translated as CASSHPPGQGGSQFF.